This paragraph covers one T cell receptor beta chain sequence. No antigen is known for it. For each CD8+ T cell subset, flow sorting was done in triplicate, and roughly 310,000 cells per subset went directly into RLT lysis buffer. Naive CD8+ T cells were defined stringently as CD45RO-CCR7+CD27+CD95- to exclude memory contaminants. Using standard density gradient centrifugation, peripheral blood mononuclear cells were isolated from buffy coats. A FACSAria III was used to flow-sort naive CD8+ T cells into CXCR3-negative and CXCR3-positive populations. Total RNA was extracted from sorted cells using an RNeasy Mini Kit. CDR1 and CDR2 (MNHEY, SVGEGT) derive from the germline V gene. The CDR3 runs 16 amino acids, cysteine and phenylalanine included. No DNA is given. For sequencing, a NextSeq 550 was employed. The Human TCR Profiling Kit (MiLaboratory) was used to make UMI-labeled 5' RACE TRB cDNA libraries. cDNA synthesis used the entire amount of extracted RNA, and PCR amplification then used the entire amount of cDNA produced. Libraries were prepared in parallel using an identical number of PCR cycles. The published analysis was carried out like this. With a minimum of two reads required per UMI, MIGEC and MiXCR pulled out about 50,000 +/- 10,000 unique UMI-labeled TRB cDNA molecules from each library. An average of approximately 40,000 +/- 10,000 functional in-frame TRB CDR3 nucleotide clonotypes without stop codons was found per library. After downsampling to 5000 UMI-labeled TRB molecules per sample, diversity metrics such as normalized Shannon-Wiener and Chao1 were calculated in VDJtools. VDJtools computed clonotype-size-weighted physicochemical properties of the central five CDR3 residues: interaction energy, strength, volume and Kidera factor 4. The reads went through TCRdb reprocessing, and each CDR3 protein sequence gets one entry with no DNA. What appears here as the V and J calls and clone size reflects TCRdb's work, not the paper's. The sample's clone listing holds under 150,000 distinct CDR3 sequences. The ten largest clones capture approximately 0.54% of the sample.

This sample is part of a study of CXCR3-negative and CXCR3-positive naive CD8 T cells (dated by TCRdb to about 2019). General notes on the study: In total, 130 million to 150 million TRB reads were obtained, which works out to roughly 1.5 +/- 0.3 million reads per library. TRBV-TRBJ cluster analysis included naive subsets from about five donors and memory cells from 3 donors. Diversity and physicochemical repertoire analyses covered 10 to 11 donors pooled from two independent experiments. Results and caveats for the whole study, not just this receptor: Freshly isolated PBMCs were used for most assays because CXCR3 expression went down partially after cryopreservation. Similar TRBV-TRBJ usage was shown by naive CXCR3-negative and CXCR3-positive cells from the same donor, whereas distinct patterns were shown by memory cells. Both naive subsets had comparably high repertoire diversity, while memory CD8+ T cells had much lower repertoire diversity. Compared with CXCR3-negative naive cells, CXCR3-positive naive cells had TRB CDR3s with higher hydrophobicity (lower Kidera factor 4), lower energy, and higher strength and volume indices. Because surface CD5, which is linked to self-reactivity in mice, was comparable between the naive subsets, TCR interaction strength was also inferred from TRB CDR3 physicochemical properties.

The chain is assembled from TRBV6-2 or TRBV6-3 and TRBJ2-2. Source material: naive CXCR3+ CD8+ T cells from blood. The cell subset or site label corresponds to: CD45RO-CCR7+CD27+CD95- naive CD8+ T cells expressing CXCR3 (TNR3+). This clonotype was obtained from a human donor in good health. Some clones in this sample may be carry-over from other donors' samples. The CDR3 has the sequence CASSYVDRANTGELFF.